The next 22 T cell receptor beta chains were all read from a single sample in a study of blood T cell repertoires in COVID-19. Sequenced by immunoSEQ multiplex PCR; TCRdb stores in-frame clones only, minus some. Here the sample spans over 130,000 clones, around 87% being singletons. Input material: peripheral blood. These receptors originate from a woman aged 60-75 years with active or convalescent COVID-19.

This clone has a single count. The chain recombines TRBV2 with TRBJ1-4; weak D call: TRBD1 (5 bases). Trimming cost V 5 bases and J 2 bases, with 9 bases left between them. Germline V CDR1 and CDR2: SNHLY, FYNNEI. The CDR3 sequence is 14 residues long. This CDR3 reads CASSSGLTNEKLFF. CDR3 nucleotides: TGTGCCAGCAGTTCAGGGCTCACTAATGAAAAACTGTTTTTT.

In this sample, this clone turned up a few times. The CDR3 loop is CAISGTSKDRMNTEAFF. CDR3 in DNA: TGTGCCATCAGTGGGACTAGTAAGGACAGAATGAACACTGAAGCTTTCTTT. The chain is built from TRBV10-3 and TRBJ1-1; D may be TRBD1 (6 bases). V dropped 4 bases and J dropped 0 bases, with 18 bases sitting between them. CDR3 size: 17 residues. CDR1 and CDR2 (germline): ENHRY, SYGVKD.

This clone has a handful of counts. V and J are TRBV19 and TRBJ1-5, with D uncertain. Trimming shortened V by 3 bases and J by 7 bases, and 10 bases separated the two germline ends. Germline V gene sequence: CDR1 LNHDA, CDR2 SQIVND (reference sequence). There are 13 residues in the CDR3. CDR3 sequence: CASSIWEDQPQHF. CDR3 sequence (DNA): TGTGCCAGTAGTATTTGGGAGGACCAGCCCCAGCATTTT. Full variable domain (missing parts from reference TRBV19 and TRBJ1-5): DGGITQSPKYLFRKEGQNVTLSCEQNLNHDAMYWYRQDPGQGLRLIYYSQIVNDFQKGDIAEGYSVSREKKESFPLTVTSAQKNPTAFYLCASSIWEDQPQHFGDGTRLSIL.

This chain connects TRBV5-4 to TRBJ2-5, with a weak D call TRBD2 (7 bases). Trimming pared 1 base from V and 5 bases from J, leaving 21 bases between. The CDR3 loop spans 17 amino acids. Germline values: CDR1 SGHNT, CDR2 YYREEE (reference sequence). The CDR3 is CASSLRVGGGAGETQYF. CDR3 DNA: TGTGCCAGCAGCTTGAGGGTTGGAGGGGGGGCAGGTGAGACCCAGTACTTC.

The chain is built from TRBV5-8 and TRBJ2-5; 10 bases line up with TRBD2. This CDR3 region has 14 residues. Germline lookup yields CDR1 SGHTS and CDR2 YDEGEE. The trim removed 5 bases at V and 9 bases at J, leaving 10 bases unmatched. CDR3: CASREAGGPMAQYF. The CDR3, as DNA: TGTGCCAGCAGAGAAGCGGGGGGGCCCATGGCCCAGTACTTC.

The chain links TRBV14 to TRBJ2-7; 7 bases fit TRBD1. Germline V CDR1 and CDR2: SGHDN, FVKESK. With V trimmed by 0 bases and J by 10 bases, 9 bases remained unmatched. The CDR3 contains 14 residues. This CDR3 is CASSQERQGVIQYF. In DNA form, the CDR3 reads TGTGCCAGCAGCCAAGAACGACAGGGTGTAATCCAGTACTTC.

Details on this clone: The junction and the germline gene differ at one end; a read error may be behind it. V is TRBV14 and J is TRBJ2-2, with 8 bases identical to TRBD1. The CDR3 runs 15 residues. The germline CDR1 and CDR2 sequences are SGHDN and FVKESK. DNA of the CDR3: TGTGCCAGCAGCGAAGACAGGGGATACACCGGGGAGCTGTTTTTT. Its protein is CASSEDRGYTGELFF.

This rearrangement joins TRBV4-3 to TRBJ1-5; the D gene is possibly TRBD1 (5 bases). Per the germline V gene, CDR1 is LGHNA and CDR2 is YSLEER. The CDR3 is 15 amino acids. Trimming stripped 0 bases from V and 6 bases from J, with 12 bases between. CDR3 amino acids: CASSQDFGGTQPQHF. Written as DNA, the CDR3 is TGCGCCAGCAGCCAAGATTTCGGGGGGACTCAGCCCCAGCATTTT.

This clone was seen a few times. The chain uses TRBV10-3 and TRBJ1-1, with D possibly TRBD1 on 5 matching bases. Trimming cost V 3 bases and J 3 bases, with 14 bases left between them. The CDR3 totals 15 residues. Germline-derived CDR1 and CDR2 are ENHRY and SYGVKD. The CDR3: CAISDRRAADTEAFF. The CDR3, as DNA: TGTGCCATCAGTGACCGCAGGGCCGCGGACACTGAAGCTTTCTTT.

The chain recombines TRBV7-9 with TRBJ1-6; the D gene is possibly TRBD1 (5 bases). Per germline, CDR1 SEHNR and CDR2 FQNEAQ (reference sequence). The length of the CDR3 is 15 residues. The germline V and J ends were trimmed by 1 base and 9 bases, with 13 bases remaining between them. CDR3: CASSLVGGTPSPLHF. CDR3 in DNA: TGTGCCAGCAGCTTAGTGGGGGGAACTCCTTCACCCCTCCACTTT. The full variable domain, completed using reference TRBV7-9 and TRBJ1-6, is DTGVSQNPRHKITKRGQNVTFRCDPISEHNRLYWYRQTLGQGPEFLTYFQNEAQLEKSRLLSDRFSAERPKGSFSTLEIQRTEQGDSAMYLCASSLVGGTPSPLHFGNGTRLTVT.

V gene TRBV18 combines with J gene TRBJ2-2, with 7 positions matching TRBD1. This CDR3 region has 17 residues. The germline gives CDR1 KGHSH, CDR2 LQKENI. V was clipped by 2 bases and J by 3 bases; unmatched bases: 9. Here the CDR3 DNA reads TGTGCCAGCTCACCAGGGGCTCGGGACAGTTACACCGGGGAGCTGTTTTTT. The encoded protein is CASSPGARDSYTGELFF.

The V call is TRBV7-2, the J call TRBJ2-1; 12 nucleotides align to TRBD2. There are 15 residues in the CDR3. With 4 bases clipped from V and 8 bases from J, the junction kept 6 bases outside the gene matches. Germline loops: CDR1 SGHTA, CDR2 FQGNSA. This CDR3 is CASSYPTSGGDEQFF. The DNA of the CDR3 is TGTGCCAGCAGCTATCCGACTAGCGGGGGCGATGAGCAGTTCTTC.

This chain links TRBV5-1 with TRBJ2-5, with 10 bases lining up with TRBD2. Germline trimming cut 1 base from V and 1 base from J; bases unmatched to any gene: 4. This CDR3 spans 16 amino acids. CDR1 is SGHRS, CDR2 YFSETQ, per germline. The CDR3 spells CASSLLSSGGQETQYF. CDR3 DNA sequence: TGCGCCAGCAGCTTGCTGTCTAGCGGGGGCCAAGAGACCCAGTACTTC.

V and J are TRBV19 and TRBJ1-5; 9 bases fit TRBD1. V was clipped by 6 bases and J by 2 bases; unmatched bases: 5. The CDR3 runs to 15 residues. The germline V gene encodes CDR1 LNHDA and CDR2 SQIVND (reference sequence). CDR3 DNA sequence: TGTGCCAGTAGCGGGACAGGGTATGGCAATCAGCCCCAGCATTTT. Protein: CASSGTGYGNQPQHF.

This clone came up once. The chain joins TRBV11-2 to TRBJ1-1, with 10 positions matching TRBD1. The CDR3 length is 16 residues. Germline lookup yields CDR1 SGHAT and CDR2 FQNNGV. V lost 4 bases, J lost 3 bases, and 8 bases stayed unmatched. The DNA of the CDR3 is TGTGCCAGCAGCTACCCGTCCGGGACAGGGGACACTGAAGCTTTCTTT. Translating it yields CASSYPSGTGDTEAFF.

This clone was counted a few times. The CDR3 loop reads CASSFQRTLGTQYF. The DNA of the CDR3 is TGTGCCAGCAGCTTCCAGCGGACGTTAGGGACCCAGTACTTC. This chain links TRBV7-9 with TRBJ2-5, with D perhaps matching TRBD2 (5 bases). Germline CDR1 is SEHNR and CDR2 is FQNEAQ (reference sequence). The CDR3 contains 14 residues. The germline V and J ends were trimmed by 3 bases and 7 bases, with 15 bases remaining between them.

This chain links TRBV19 with TRBJ2-5; 8 nucleotides match TRBD2. This CDR3 spans 10 amino acids. Germline loops: CDR1 LNHDA, CDR2 SQIVND (reference sequence). With V trimmed by 8 bases and J by 9 bases, 2 bases remained unmatched. The CDR3 DNA reads as TGTGCCAGTGGGCGGGAGGCCCAGTACTTC. Encoded protein: CASGREAQYF.

The V and J genes are TRBV5-1 and TRBJ1-1; D is ambiguous. Trimming pared 4 bases from V and 4 bases from J, leaving 20 bases between. This CDR3 spans 16 amino acids. The germline V gene encodes CDR1 SGHRS and CDR2 YFSETQ. The CDR3 loop is CASSPRWVAPATEAFF. The CDR3 bases are TGCGCCAGCAGCCCGAGGTGGGTCGCGCCAGCCACTGAAGCTTTCTTT.

The J gene is TRBJ2-2, the V gene TRBV7-2; weak D call: TRBD2 (6 bases). CDR3 length equals 16 residues. Germline V gives CDR1 SGHTA, CDR2 FQGNSA. Between the trimmed V and J ends, which lost 5 bases and 4 bases, there was a span of 17 bases. CDR3 in amino acids: CASSPSVGHVTGELFF. The DNA of the CDR3 is TGTGCCAGCAGCCCTAGCGTCGGACACGTCACCGGGGAGCTGTTTTTT.

This clone was counted a single time. The chain joins TRBV9 to TRBJ2-5; 7 positions match TRBD1. J was trimmed by 5 bases and V by 4 bases; bases with no gene match: 14. The V gene's germline CDR1 is SGDLS and CDR2 YYNGEE. The CDR3 sequence is 16 residues long. CDR3 amino acids: CASSPRPGVTGETQYF. The CDR3 bases are TGTGCCAGCAGCCCCAGACCAGGTGTGACAGGGGAGACCCAGTACTTC. Supplemented by reference TRBV9 and TRBJ2-5, the full variable domain reads DSGVTQTPKHLITATGQRVTLRCSPRSGDLSVYWYQQSLDQGLQFLIQYYNGEERAKGNILERFSAQQFPDLHSELNLSSLELGDSALYFCASSPRPGVTGETQYFGPGTRLLVL.

This clone has a single count. The V and J genes are TRBV19 and TRBJ2-2, with 12 bases identical to TRBD1. CDR1 LNHDA and CDR2 SQIVND come from the germline V gene (reference sequence). J was trimmed by 7 bases and V by 5 bases; bases with no gene match: 8. The CDR3 has 16 residues. The CDR3 DNA reads as TGTGCCAGTAGTCCCGGGACAGGGGGCTTTGGCGGGGAGCTGTTTTTT. Its protein product is CASSPGTGGFGGELFF.

This sequence joins TRBV13 and TRBJ2-7; a possible D gene is TRBD2 (6 bases). Germline V gives CDR1 PRHDT, CDR2 FYEKMQ (reference sequence). The CDR3 is 16 amino acids. Trimming removed 4 bases at V and 2 bases at J, with 18 bases between. CDR3 sequence reads: CASSSPGAEGTYEQYF. CDR3 nucleotides: TGTGCCAGCAGCTCCCCTGGGGCGGAGGGGACCTACGAGCAGTACTTC.